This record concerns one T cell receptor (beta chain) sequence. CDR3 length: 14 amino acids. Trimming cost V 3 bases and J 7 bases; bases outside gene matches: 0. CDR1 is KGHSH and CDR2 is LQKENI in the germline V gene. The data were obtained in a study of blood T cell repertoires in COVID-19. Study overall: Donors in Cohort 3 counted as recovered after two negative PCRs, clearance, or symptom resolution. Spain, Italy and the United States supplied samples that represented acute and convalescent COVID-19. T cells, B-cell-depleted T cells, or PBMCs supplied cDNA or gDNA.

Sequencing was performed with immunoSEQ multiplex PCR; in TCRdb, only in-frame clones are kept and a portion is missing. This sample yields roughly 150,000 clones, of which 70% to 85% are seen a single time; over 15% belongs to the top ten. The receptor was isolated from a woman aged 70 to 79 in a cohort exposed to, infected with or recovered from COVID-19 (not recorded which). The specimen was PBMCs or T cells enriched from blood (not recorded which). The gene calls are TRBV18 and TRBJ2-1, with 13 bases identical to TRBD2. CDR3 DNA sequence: TGTGCCAGCTCACCGACTAGCGGGAGGAATGAGCAGTTCTTC. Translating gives CASSPTSGRNEQFF.